These T cell receptor beta chains were read from a single sample in a study of blood T cell repertoires in COVID-19. Profiling relied on immunoSEQ multiplex PCR, and the TCRdb table lists in-frame clones only, not all of them. The data show under 300,000 clones, roughly 90% seen once. The sequenced material came from peripheral blood. These receptors were collected from a woman aged 55 to 70 with COVID-19, enrolled during active disease. Each CDR3 is given with its conserved first and last residue. D genes are given only for firm matches. Where a row states a size, it is once, few, many or the class of an expanded clone; other rows omit it.

d_gene: -
j_gene: TRBJ2-3
v_gene: TRBV11-3
abundance: -
CDR3nt: TGTGCCAGCAGCTCGGGTCAAAGCACAGATACGCAGTATTTT
CDR3aa: CASSSGQSTDTQYF

d_gene: TRBD1
j_gene: TRBJ1-2
v_gene: TRBV3-1/TRBV3-2
abundance: -
CDR3nt: TGTGCCAGCAGCCACTCAACGCTCACAGGGGAGGATGGCTACACCTTC
CDR3aa: CASSHSTLTGEDGYTF

d_gene: -
j_gene: TRBJ2-2
v_gene: TRBV5-1
abundance: -
CDR3nt: TGCGCCAGCAGCTACAGGGACACCGGGGAGCTGTTTTTT
CDR3aa: CASSYRDTGELFF

d_gene: TRBD1
j_gene: TRBJ1-1
v_gene: TRBV7-8
abundance: -
CDR3nt: TGTGCCAGCAGCAAGGGACAGATTAACACTGAAGCTTTCTTT
CDR3aa: CASSKGQINTEAFF

d_gene: TRBD2
j_gene: TRBJ2-1
v_gene: TRBV7-8
abundance: -
CDR3nt: TGTGCCAGCAGCGTTAGCGGGGGGCTTTACAATGAGCAGTTCTTC
CDR3aa: CASSVSGGLYNEQFF

d_gene: TRBD1
j_gene: TRBJ1-4
v_gene: TRBV6-2/TRBV6-3
abundance: -
CDR3nt: TGTGCCAGCAGTTACTCGGACAGGATCGGTGGAGGGTATGAAAAACTGTTTTTT
CDR3aa: CASSYSDRIGGGYEKLFF

d_gene: -
j_gene: TRBJ2-3
v_gene: TRBV7-6
abundance: -
CDR3nt: TGTGCCAGCAGCCCGGCGAGCGGCGGTACGCAGTATTTT
CDR3aa: CASSPASGGTQYF

d_gene: TRBD1
j_gene: TRBJ2-3
v_gene: TRBV5-6
abundance: -
CDR3nt: TGTGCCAGCAGCTTCCCGACAGGGAGTCCAGATACGCAGTATTTT
CDR3aa: CASSFPTGSPDTQYF

d_gene: TRBD1
j_gene: TRBJ1-3
v_gene: TRBV5-1
abundance: -
CDR3nt: TGCGCCAGCAGTAGGACAGGGGGCGAAGGAAACACCATATATTTT
CDR3aa: CASSRTGGEGNTIYF

d_gene: -
j_gene: TRBJ2-6
v_gene: TRBV5-1
abundance: -
CDR3nt: TGCGCCAGCAGCGGTTCAGCAGGAACTGGGGCCAACGTCCTGACTTTC
CDR3aa: CASSGSAGTGANVLTF

d_gene: -
j_gene: TRBJ2-4
v_gene: TRBV15
abundance: -
CDR3nt: TGTGCCACCAGCAGAGCCCCCGGAAACATTCAGTACTTC
CDR3aa: CATSRAPGNIQYF

d_gene: -
j_gene: TRBJ2-5
v_gene: TRBV4-2
abundance: -
CDR3nt: TGTGCCAGCAGCCAAGATCTGCGTGGGGGCAGGACCCAGTACTTC
CDR3aa: CASSQDLRGGRTQYF

d_gene: TRBD1
j_gene: TRBJ1-3
v_gene: TRBV7-2
abundance: -
CDR3nt: TGTGCCAGCAGCTCTCAGACAGGGGGAAACACCATATATTTT
CDR3aa: CASSSQTGGNTIYF

d_gene: TRBD1
j_gene: TRBJ1-6
v_gene: TRBV11-2
abundance: -
CDR3nt: TGTGCCAGCAGCTTAAGCCGAGGGACAGCTAATAATTCACCCCTCCACTTT
CDR3aa: CASSLSRGTANNSPLHF

d_gene: -
j_gene: TRBJ1-5
v_gene: TRBV3-1/TRBV3-2
abundance: -
CDR3nt: TGTGCCAGCAGCCAAGATTACAGGGTTAGCAATCAGCCCCAGCATTTT
CDR3aa: CASSQDYRVSNQPQHF

d_gene: -
j_gene: TRBJ1-5
v_gene: TRBV7-2
abundance: once
CDR3nt: TGTGCCAGCAGCCTTAGGGACTTAAAGGATCCCCAGCATTTT
CDR3aa: CASSLRDLKDPQHF

d_gene: TRBD2
j_gene: TRBJ2-1
v_gene: TRBV6-5
abundance: -
CDR3nt: TGTGCCAGCAGCCGACTAGCGGGGGGGCTGGATGAGCAGTTCTTC
CDR3aa: CASSRLAGGLDEQFF

d_gene: TRBD1
j_gene: TRBJ1-2
v_gene: TRBV5-4
abundance: -
CDR3nt: TGTGCCAGCAGCTGGAACAGGGGTCGCGGCTACACCTTC
CDR3aa: CASSWNRGRGYTF

d_gene: TRBD1
j_gene: TRBJ1-5
v_gene: TRBV7-2
abundance: few
CDR3nt: TGTGCCAGCAGCCTATTCGGGGACAGGGGTCAGCCCCAGCATTTT
CDR3aa: CASSLFGDRGQPQHF